The 25 T cell receptor beta chains below all came from one sample that was sequenced in a study of blood T cell repertoires in COVID-19. Method: immunoSEQ multiplex PCR; TCRdb's copy keeps in-frame clones and lacks some. The profile shows roughly 140,000 clones, 75% to 90% of them singletons. The sequenced material came from peripheral blood. These receptors originate from a woman between 55 and 75 years old with active or convalescent COVID-19.

This rearrangement joins TRBV18 to TRBJ2-7; D uncertain. V was pared by 6 bases and J by 0 bases, with 9 bases between. This CDR3 region has 13 residues. Germline CDR1 is KGHSH and CDR2 is LQKENI. In DNA form, the CDR3 reads TGTGCCAGCTCCCCCCTAAGCTCCTACGAGCAGTACTTC. Protein sequence: CASSPLSSYEQYF. The whole variable domain, filled in from reference TRBV18 and TRBJ2-7, reads NAGVMQNPRHLVRRRGQEARLRCSPMKGHSHVYWYRQLPEEGLKFMVYLQKENIIDESGMPKERFSAEFPKEGPSILRIQQVVRGDSAAYFCASSPLSSYEQYFGPGTRLTVT.

The chain combines TRBV2 with TRBJ2-7, with a tentative D call TRBD2 (6 bases). V was trimmed by 7 bases and J by 4 bases, leaving 11 bases between them. The length of the CDR3 is 12 residues. CDR1 and CDR2 (germline): SNHLY, FYNNEI. CDR3 nucleotides: TGTGCCAGCACGGAGGGTCCTTACGAGCAGTACTTC. It encodes CASTEGPYEQYF.

The genes are TRBV7-2 and TRBJ1-5, with a possible D match to TRBD1 (5 bases). V lost 1 base and J lost 3, with 7 bases in between. Germline CDR1 is SGHTA and CDR2 is FQGNSA. This CDR3 has 14 amino acids. CDR3 in DNA: TGTGCCAGCAGCTTAGATGGGGCCAATCAGCCCCAGCATTTT. This sequence encodes CASSLDGANQPQHF.

The V and J genes are TRBV4-3 and TRBJ1-1; TRBD1 agrees at 9 bases. V lost 1 base, J lost 1 base, and 4 bases stayed unmatched. Per germline, CDR1 LGHNA and CDR2 YSLEER. The CDR3 covers 16 residues. CDR3 amino acids: CASSQAPGQGNTEAFF. CDR3 coding DNA: TGCGCCAGCAGCCAAGCACCGGGACAGGGGAACACTGAAGCTTTCTTT.

The rearrangement uses TRBV29-1 and TRBJ1-4, with D perhaps matching TRBD1 (6 bases). Germline V gene sequence: CDR1 SQVTM, CDR2 ANQGSEA. This CDR3 has 14 residues. V lost 5 bases, J lost 3 bases, and 13 bases lay in between. CDR3 sequence (DNA): TGCAGCGTTTTCCTGACAGGAGCTAATGAAAAACTGTTTTTT. It translates to CSVFLTGANEKLFF.

This clone was found a few times. The CDR3 spells CASSRQGVDYEQYF. In DNA, the CDR3 is TGTGCCAGTAGTAGACAGGGGGTAGACTACGAGCAGTACTTC. V and J are TRBV19 and TRBJ2-7, with 9 bases aligning to TRBD1. V shed 4 bases, J shed 3 bases, and the junction held 4 bases outside the gene matches. This CDR3 contains 14 residues. The V gene's germline CDR1 is LNHDA and CDR2 SQIVND (reference sequence). The variable domain in full, completed from reference TRBV19 and TRBJ2-7, reads DGGITQSPKYLFRKEGQNVTLSCEQNLNHDAMYWYRQDPGQGLRLIYYSQIVNDFQKGDIAEGYSVSREKKESFPLTVTSAQKNPTAFYLCASSRQGVDYEQYFGPGTRLTVT.

The V call is TRBV23-1, the J call TRBJ1-3; 8 bases are shared with TRBD1. TRBV23-1 is flagged as an ORF with uncertain function. V lost 8 bases to trimming and J lost 0 bases; unmatched junction nucleotides: 6. The CDR3 contains 15 residues. The CDR3 protein is CASVRDRPSGNTIYF. CDR3 nucleotides: TGCGCCAGCGTCAGGGACAGGCCCTCTGGAAACACCATATATTTT.

This rearrangement joins TRBV10-3 to TRBJ1-6; TRBD1 matches 7 bases. The CDR3 length is 16 residues. CDR1 and CDR2 from the germline V gene are ENHRY and SYGVKD. The V gene end was trimmed by 5 bases and the J gene end by 8 bases; junction bases not matched to a gene: 12. CDR3 in DNA: TGTGCCATCAGTAGCGCTAGGGACAGCGCTTATTCACCCCTCCACTTT. As protein: CAISSARDSAYSPLHF.

This sequence joins TRBV5-1 and TRBJ1-6; 9 nucleotides line up with TRBD1. This CDR3 is built from 16 residues. Germline assignment: CDR1 SGHRS and CDR2 YFSETQ. J lost 5 bases, V lost 3 bases, and 6 bases had no gene match. The CDR3 DNA is TGCGCCAGCAGCTCTGGGACAGGGCTTAATAATTCACCCCTCCACTTT. This encodes CASSSGTGLNNSPLHF.

Written as DNA, the CDR3 is TGCGCCAGCAGCCAAGAGGGGACAGGGACGGGTAACTATGGCTACACCTTC. Translating gives CASSQEGTGTGNYGYTF. V is TRBV4-3 and J is TRBJ1-2, with 9 positions matching TRBD1. Germline V gives CDR1 LGHNA, CDR2 YSLEER. Trimming at V came to 0 bases and at J to 1 base, leaving 6 bases not matched to a gene. The CDR3 totals 17 residues.

The rearrangement links TRBV5-6 to TRBJ1-3; D is uncertain. The germline gives CDR1 SGHDT, CDR2 YYEEEE. The CDR3 spans 16 residues. V gave up 0 bases and J gave up 1 base, with 11 bases separating them. CDR3 bases: TGTGCCAGCAGCTTGGGGCAGCCTAGATCTGGAAACACCATATATTTT. This sequence encodes CASSLGQPRSGNTIYF.

The chain uses TRBV3-1 (or the pseudogene TRBV3-2) and TRBJ2-5, with D possibly matching TRBD2 (5 bases). The germline V gene has CDR1 LGHDT and CDR2 YNNKEL (reference sequence). This CDR3 has 15 amino acids. V lost 4 bases and J 5 bases, leaving 17 bases between the germline ends. CDR3 DNA: TGTGCCAGCAGCCTGGCGACGAGGGTAGGGGAGACCCAGTACTTC. It yields the protein CASSLATRVGETQYF.

This chain connects TRBV5-5 to TRBJ2-2, with 8 bases fitting TRBD1. V shed 4 bases and J 4 bases; nucleotides not matched to a gene: 6. The CDR3 is 15 amino acids. Germline V gene lookup returns CDR1 SGHKS and CDR2 YYEKEE (reference sequence). CDR3 sequence: CASSPTGDGTGELFF. The DNA for the CDR3 is TGTGCCAGCAGCCCGACAGGGGATGGCACCGGGGAGCTGTTTTTT.

V and J are TRBV5-1 and TRBJ2-1; 7 nucleotides agree with TRBD1. V dropped 0 bases and J dropped 3; count of bases not matched to a gene: 3. This CDR3 comprises 15 residues. Germline CDR1 SGHRS, CDR2 YFSETQ. The CDR3 here is CASSLDGTDYNEQFF. CDR3 nucleotides: TGCGCCAGCAGCTTGGACGGGACAGACTACAATGAGCAGTTCTTC.

This chain uses TRBV19 with TRBJ2-5; TRBD1 aligns across 8 bases. V gave up 9 bases and J gave up 5 bases; unmatched junction bases: 11. Germline V gene lookup returns CDR1 LNHDA and CDR2 SQIVND (reference sequence). The CDR3 is 14 amino acids. CDR3 loop: CASRDPGGGETQYF. The CDR3, as DNA: TGTGCCAGCCGTGACCCAGGGGGCGGGGAGACCCAGTACTTC.

The V call is TRBV11-2, the J call TRBJ1-6, with D possibly matching TRBD1 (5 bases). The germline V gene encodes CDR1 SGHAT and CDR2 FQNNGV. The V end lost 2 bases, the J end lost 0 bases, and 11 bases lay between the germline ends. This CDR3 comprises 17 residues. Written as DNA, the CDR3 is TGTGCCAGCAGCTTACAGGGATCCAGCTCCTATAATTCACCCCTCCACTTT. Translation: CASSLQGSSSYNSPLHF.

The chain has TRBV6-5 and TRBJ2-5; D unclear. Trimming cost V 0 bases and J 7 bases, with 12 bases left between them. The CDR3 is made up of 14 amino acids. The V gene's germline CDR1 is MNHEY and CDR2 SVGAGI. The CDR3 sequence: CASSYSAGFGTQYF. The CDR3 DNA is TGTGCCAGCAGTTACTCCGCAGGATTCGGGACCCAGTACTTC.

In DNA, the CDR3 is TGTGCCAGCAGTTTTGGGTCTAGTACAGATACGCAGTATTTT. Amino acid sequence: CASSFGSSTDTQYF. The V call is TRBV6-5, the J call TRBJ2-3, with D hard to call. V was pared by 4 bases and J by 3 bases, with 11 bases between. The CDR3 spans 14 residues. Per the germline V gene, CDR1 is MNHEY and CDR2 is SVGAGI.

This sequence joins TRBV24-1 and TRBJ1-1; 10 nucleotides align to TRBD1. Per germline, CDR1 KGHDR and CDR2 SFDVKD. CDR3 length: 18 residues. After removal of 5 bases from V and 6 bases from J, the junction contained 17 bases not matched to a gene. The CDR3 coding sequence is TGTGCCACCAGTGGCAGTCCCGGGACAGGGGCAGAGAGGTCTGAAGCTTTCTTT. Protein product: CATSGSPGTGAERSEAFF.

V is TRBV9 and J is TRBJ1-3; D gene ambiguous. The CDR3 is made up of 14 amino acids. CDR1 is SGDLS and CDR2 is YYNGEE in the germline V gene. Trimming removed 0 bases from V and 4 bases from J, with 8 bases in between. CDR3 protein: CASSVEAGGNTIYF. CDR3 in DNA: TGTGCCAGCAGCGTAGAGGCGGGAGGAAACACCATATATTTT. The full variable domain, its missing parts supplied by reference TRBV9 and TRBJ1-3, is DSGVTQTPKHLITATGQRVTLRCSPRSGDLSVYWYQQSLDQGLQFLIQYYNGEERAKGNILERFSAQQFPDLHSELNLSSLELGDSALYFCASSVEAGGNTIYFGEGSWLTVV.

The chain recombines TRBV13 with TRBJ2-7, with D perhaps TRBD2 (7 bases). The CDR3 sequence is 14 residues long. V was clipped by 5 bases and J by 10 bases, with 21 bases between them. CDR1 and CDR2 from the germline V gene are PRHDT and FYEKMQ (reference sequence). CDR3 loop: CASSPSRGAGIQYF. Written as DNA, the CDR3 is TGTGCCAGCAGCCCATCCAGGGGAGCGGGAATCCAGTACTTC. The full variable domain, completed using reference TRBV13 and TRBJ2-7, is AAGVIQSPRHLIKEKRETATLKCYPIPRHDTVYWYQQGPGQDPQFLISFYEKMQSDKGSIPDRFSAQQFSDYHSELNMSSLELGDSALYFCASSPSRGAGIQYFGPGTRLTVT.

This sequence joins TRBV7-9 and TRBJ1-3; 7 bases line up with TRBD1. The CDR3 length is 16 residues. CDR1 and CDR2 from the germline V gene are SEHNR and FQNEAQ (reference sequence). The V segment lost 5 bases and the J segment 2 bases; nucleotides outside the gene matches: 9. For the CDR3, the DNA is TGTGCCAGCAGCCCCCCTGGAACAGGGGCTGGAAACACCATATATTTT. Translation: CASSPPGTGAGNTIYF.

The CDR3 bases are TGTGCCAGCACCGAACCGCGGGGGGGCTGGGAGACCCAGTACTTC. Protein sequence: CASTEPRGGWETQYF. The chain has TRBV2 and TRBJ2-5, with 9 bases that match TRBD2. Germline lookup yields CDR1 SNHLY and CDR2 FYNNEI. The CDR3 runs to 15 residues. The V gene end was trimmed by 7 bases and the J gene end by 5 bases; junction bases not matched to a gene: 11.

This clone was picked up one time. The chain combines TRBV11-2 with TRBJ2-5; 9 nucleotides line up with TRBD1. CDR1 is SGHAT and CDR2 is FQNNGV in the germline V gene. The junction had 6 bases not matched to a gene; V was cut back by 9 bases and J by 4 bases. The length of the CDR3 is 13 residues. CDR3 in amino acids: CARPTGGVETQYF. The CDR3 nucleotides are TGTGCCAGACCAACAGGGGGCGTAGAGACCCAGTACTTC.

The chain uses TRBV6-5 and TRBJ1-2; D gene uncertain. The germline V gene encodes CDR1 MNHEY and CDR2 SVGAGI. Trimming removed 4 bases from V and 7 bases from J, with 16 bases in between. The CDR3 contains 14 residues. The CDR3 sequence is CASSSPSGAVGYTF. In DNA, the CDR3 is TGTGCCAGCAGTTCTCCCTCAGGAGCGGTTGGCTACACCTTC.